This is a list of T cell receptor beta chains from one sample in a study of shared clonotypes between healthy human individuals. Clones were read by immunoSEQ multiplex PCR, and TCRdb kept only the in-frame ones, dropping some. The repertoire includes hundreds of thousands of clones, nearly 97% of them detected once, and 0.11% sits in the top ten. Sequenced material: naive CD8+ T cells sorted from blood. The receptor set was obtained from a woman in her thirties in good health. The CDR3 runs from the conserved cysteine through the conserved F or W. Each record gives: V gene, J gene, D gene, CDR3 DNA, CDR3 protein. A D gene is named only where the DNA matches it firmly.

TRBV2,TRBJ2-2,NA,TGTGCCAGCATATCCCTCGGGGGCTCGGTTAGCGGGGAGCTGTTTTTT,CASISLGGSVSGELFF
TRBV28,TRBJ2-7,TRBD2,TGTGCCAGCAGTTTTCCCCCTAGCGGCCCTCTTTCCATCGACGAGCAGTACTTC,CASSFPPSGPLSIDEQYF
TRBV2,TRBJ2-7,NA,TGTGCCAGCAGAGAGGACCACTCCTACGAGCAGTACTTC,CASREDHSYEQYF
TRBV19,TRBJ2-7,NA,TGTGCCAGTAGTATAAACGCCGATTCCTACGAGCAGTACTTC,CASSINADSYEQYF
TRBV19,TRBJ2-2,TRBD1,TGTGCCAGCAAGACCCAGGGGGCGCGAGGCGGGGAGCTGTTTTTT,CASKTQGARGGELFF
TRBV5-1,TRBJ2-3,NA,TGCGCCAGCAGCAACTTCACGAATACGCAGTATTTT,CASSNFTNTQYF
TRBV5-1,TRBJ2-3,NA,TGCGCCAGCAGCTTGGTGGGACCCCGCGCGGGTACGCAGTATTTT,CASSLVGPRAGTQYF
TRBV2,TRBJ1-1,NA,TGTGCCAGCAGTGAAGTTTCCGGGGGTGAAGCTTTCTTT,CASSEVSGGEAFF
TRBV5-1,TRBJ2-1,NA,TGCGCCAGCAGCTTGGAAGGGGGGAATGAGCAGTTCTTC,CASSLEGGNEQFF
TRBV5-6,TRBJ2-5,NA,TGTGCCAGCAGCGAGATGAGGAAGACCCAGTACTTC,CASSEMRKTQYF
TRBV7-9,TRBJ2-7,TRBD1,TGTGCCAGCGGGTGGACAGGGAAGTTGTACGAGCAGTACTTC,CASGWTGKLYEQYF
TRBV5-6,TRBJ2-5,TRBD1,TGTGCCAGCAGCTCGGAGAGACAGGGCCAAGAGACCCAGTACTTC,CASSSERQGQETQYF
TRBV19,TRBJ1-5,NA,TGTGCCAGTAGTATCGGCATGGTCAATCAGCCCCAGCATTTT,CASSIGMVNQPQHF
TRBV27,TRBJ1-2,NA,TGTGCCAGCAGTGGTGGTTCTAACTATGGCTACACCTTC,CASSGGSNYGYTF
TRBV7-9,TRBJ1-2,NA,TGTGCCAGCAGCCCTCCAGAAGGGGACGGCTATGGCTACACCTTC,CASSPPEGDGYGYTF
TRBV13,TRBJ2-1,TRBD2,TGTGCCAGCAGTTGGACTAGCGGGAGCCCCTCAAGGTATGAGCAGTTCTTC,CASSWTSGSPSRYEQFF
TRBV5-1,TRBJ1-2,NA,TGCGCCAGCAGCTTGGGCGGTGAGGGCTACACCTTC,CASSLGGEGYTF
TRBV19,TRBJ2-7,TRBD2,TGTGCCAGTAGTATAACTAGCGAATTCTACGAGCAGTACTTC,CASSITSEFYEQYF
TRBV27,TRBJ1-2,NA,TGTGCCAGCAGTCCCACAGGTTCTAACTATGGCTACACCTTC,CASSPTGSNYGYTF
TRBV9,TRBJ2-5,NA,TGTGCCAGCAGCGTGAGACCAGTAGAGACCCAGTACTTC,CASSVRPVETQYF
TRBV4-2,TRBJ2-3,NA,TGTGCCAGCAGCCAAAATTGGGGCACAGATACGCAGTATTTT,CASSQNWGTDTQYF